The 13 T cell receptor beta chains below all came from one sample that was sequenced in a study of identical twins. TCRdb called the 5' RACE reads again in MiXCR, with one record for every CDR3 protein. The sample lists 700,000 or so distinct CDR3 sequences; 21% were seen once. The same sample was also used in a study of T cells expressing NK-cell markers.

The specimen sequenced was PBMCs. The receptors were sampled from a woman aged 18 to 35 in good health.

J is TRBJ2-1 and V is TRBV6-2 or TRBV6-3; TRBD2 is a possible D gene (5 bases). V lost 10 bases and J 10 bases, leaving 14 bases between the germline ends. The CDR3 extends over 11 amino acids. Germline CDR1 and CDR2: MNHEY and SVGEGT. The CDR3 nucleotides are TGTGCCACCCACGGGGTGCGAGAGCAGTTCTTC. Its protein is CATHGVREQFF.

In its sample, this clonotype was seen a few times. The chain carries TRBV12-3 or TRBV12-4 and TRBJ1-1; D gene unclear. The CDR3 extends over 13 amino acids. Between the trimmed V and J ends, which lost 0 bases and 5 bases, there was a span of 7 bases. CDR3 in DNA: TGTGCCAGCAGTTTAGCGGAGCGGACTGAAGCTTTCTTT. It specifies CASSLAERTEAFF.

Many counts were recorded for this clonotype. The chain links TRBV6-5 to TRBJ2-7; the D gene is possibly TRBD1 (6 bases). Trimming shortened V by 4 bases and J by 2 bases, and 15 bases separated the two germline ends. Germline CDR1 and CDR2: MNHEY and SVGAGI. The CDR3 has 15 amino acids. The CDR3 region has the DNA TGTGCCAGCAGTTCCACTTTTGGGGGCCCCTACGAGCAGTACTTC. Its protein product is CASSSTFGGPYEQYF.

Many counts were recorded for this clonotype. V gene TRBV5-1 combines with J gene TRBJ1-6, with a weak D call TRBD1 (5 bases). The CDR3 covers 15 residues. CDR1 and CDR2 from the germline V gene are SGHRS and YFSETQ. Trimming removed 4 bases at V and 8 bases at J, with 16 bases between. CDR3 region: CASSGTGTVDSPLHF. The CDR3 DNA follows: TGCGCCAGCAGCGGGACCGGGACCGTAGATTCACCCCTCCACTTT.

This clonotype has more than one count but fewer than ten. J is TRBJ2-7 and V is TRBV9, with D possibly called TRBD1 or TRBD2 (5 bases each). The CDR3 sequence is 12 residues long. Trimming left V 3 bases short and J 6 bases short, with 10 bases between. Germline V gives CDR1 SGDLS, CDR2 YYNGEE. CDR3 DNA: TGTGCCAGCAGCGCGAGGGGTGGCGAGCAGTACTTC. This sequence encodes CASSARGGEQYF. Combining the CDR3 with reference TRBV9 and TRBJ2-7 gives the whole variable domain DSGVTQTPKHLITATGQRVTLRCSPRSGDLSVYWYQQSLDQGLQFLIQYYNGEERAKGNILERFSAQQFPDLHSELNLSSLELGDSALYFCASSARGGEQYFGPGTRLTVT.

The chain uses TRBV5-1 and TRBJ2-3; TRBD2 aligns across 8 bases. Trimming took 4 bases from V and 0 from J; bases not matched to a gene: 13. Germline values: CDR1 SGHRS, CDR2 YFSETQ. This CDR3 contains 18 residues. CDR3 residues: CASSELAGSGRSTDTQYF. CDR3 bases: TGCGCCAGCAGCGAGTTAGCGGGATCGGGGAGAAGCACAGATACGCAGTATTTT.

The table lists this clonotype with a few counts. This chain links TRBV7-9 with TRBJ2-7; D is possibly TRBD1 (6 bases). This CDR3 comprises 15 residues. Germline V CDR1 and CDR2: SEHNR, FQNEAQ (reference sequence). Trimming took 5 bases from V and 0 from J, leaving 14 bases between them. CDR3 in DNA: TGTGCCAGCAGCCCCACACAGGGTTACTCCTACGAGCAGTACTTC. It specifies CASSPTQGYSYEQYF. Full variable domain (remainder filled in from reference TRBV7-9 and TRBJ2-7): DTGVSQNPRHKITKRGQNVTFRCDPISEHNRLYWYRQTLGQGPEFLTYFQNEAQLEKSRLLSDRFSAERPKGSFSTLEIQRTEQGDSAMYLCASSPTQGYSYEQYFGPGTRLTVT.

This clonotype was seen more than once but under ten times. The CDR3 coding sequence is TGTGCCAGCAGCCAAGCGGGGACGAACACCGGGGAGCTGTTTTTT. This gives the protein CASSQAGTNTGELFF. J is TRBJ2-2 and V is TRBV4-2, with D possibly matching TRBD2 (5 bases). Germline CDR1 LGHNA, CDR2 YNFKEQ. Deletions cut 1 base from V and 0 bases from J, with 6 bases between. The CDR3 is 15 amino acids.

This clonotype turned up a few times. This CDR3 reads CASSLDVRGTYEQYF. DNA for the CDR3: TGCGCCAGCAGCTTGGATGTCAGGGGAACCTACGAGCAGTACTTC. J is TRBJ2-7 and V is TRBV5-1; D is possibly TRBD1 (6 bases). V lost 0 bases to trimming and J lost 2 bases, with 12 bases between them. This CDR3 spans 15 amino acids. Per the germline V gene, CDR1 is SGHRS and CDR2 is YFSETQ. Full variable domain (remainder filled in from reference TRBV5-1 and TRBJ2-7): KAGVTQTPRYLIKTRGQQVTLSCSPISGHRSVSWYQQTPGQGLQFLFEYFSETQRNKGNFPGRFSGRQFSNSRSEMNVSTLELGDSALYLCASSLDVRGTYEQYFGPGTRLTVT.

This clonotype was detected a few times. V gene TRBV10-3 combines with J gene TRBJ1-1; tentative D call: TRBD1 (5 bases). Looked up from germline, CDR1 is ENHRY and CDR2 is SYGVKD. Trimming took 2 bases from V and 4 from J, leaving 5 bases between them. The CDR3 runs to 12 residues. DNA for the CDR3: TGTGCCATCAGTGAGGGGGCCACTGAAGCTTTCTTT. Amino acids: CAISEGATEAFF.

The rearrangement links TRBV7-2 to TRBJ1-2; 7 bases align to TRBD1. Germline V CDR1 and CDR2: SGHTA, FQGNSA. The CDR3 spans 14 residues. The V segment lost 3 bases and the J segment 8 bases; nucleotides outside the gene matches: 9. DNA of the CDR3: TGTGCCAGCAGCTTCCCGACAGGGCCCGGCGGCTACACCTTC. Translating gives CASSFPTGPGGYTF.

Ten or more counts support this clonotype. The genes are TRBV20-1 and TRBJ2-7; a possible D gene is TRBD1 (5 bases). The CDR3 spans 14 residues. V gave up 3 bases and J gave up 2 bases, with 14 bases separating them. Per germline, CDR1 DFQATT and CDR2 SNEGSKA (reference sequence). CDR3 region: CSASDSGTTYEQYF. The CDR3 DNA reads as TGCAGTGCTAGTGACAGTGGCACTACCTACGAGCAGTACTTC.

The chain has TRBV5-1 and TRBJ1-1; 9 bases fit TRBD1. The CDR3 runs 16 residues. Germline CDR1 SGHRS, CDR2 YFSETQ. The junction had 7 bases not matched to a gene; V was cut back by 1 base and J by 3 bases. The DNA for the CDR3 is TGCGCCAGCAGCTTGACAGGGGGCGCGGAGGACACTGAAGCTTTCTTT. This sequence encodes CASSLTGGAEDTEAFF.